This T cell receptor beta chain was obtained from a study of blood T cells in healthy people across ages. At the level of the study: About one barcoded TCR beta cDNA was captured per two T cells.

Researchers collected ten milliliters of peripheral blood from every single donor. About this clonotype itself: Its antigen remains unknown.

A second about 7 to 11 cycle PCR used barcoded and J-beta primers. TCRdb itself ran the 5' RACE reads through MiXCR, one entry per CDR3 protein. The repertoire consists of 890,000 or so distinct CDR3 sequences, with roughly 60% occurring once and the leading ten covering approximately 30%. V shed 0 bases, J shed 5 bases, and the junction held 5 bases outside the gene matches. Looked up from germline, CDR1 is LGHDT and CDR2 is YNNKEL (reference sequence). This CDR3 is built from 16 residues. Study-wide findings and caveats: Strong correlation linked observed beta diversity and percent naive T cells.

The receptor was isolated from a man aged 30-40 years in good health. The sample taken for sequencing was blood. V and J are TRBV3-1 and TRBJ2-5, with 11 bases matching TRBD2. DNA for the CDR3: TGTGCCAGCAGCCAAGACCCTAGCGGGGGGTCTGAGACCCAGTACTTC. Residues: CASSQDPSGGSETQYF.